Listed below are T cell receptor beta chains from one sample, sequenced in a study of T cell changes during pregnancy in multiple sclerosis. TCRdb keeps only in-frame clones here, not all; method: immunoSEQ multiplex PCR. The table has around 8,100 clones, 87% seen once. Sequencing was performed on CD8+ T cells from peripheral blood mononuclear cells, taken in the first trimester of pregnancy. The source is a female donor in good health, enrolled as a control in a pregnancy study. The CDR3 runs from the conserved cysteine through the conserved F or W. A D gene is named only where the DNA matches it firmly.

>TRBV6-1|-|TRBJ2-1
CASSRQGGSYNEQFF
TGTGCCAGCAGTCGGCAGGGTGGATCCTACAATGAGCAGTTCTTC
>TRBV30|TRBD2|TRBJ2-5
CAWVAGAEGETQYF
TGTGCCTGGGTAGCGGGGGCCGAGGGGGAGACCCAGTACTTC
>TRBV28|TRBD1|TRBJ2-1
CASSLYSGGRLEQFF
TGTGCCAGCAGTTTATATTCAGGGGGTCGACTTGAGCAGTTCTTC
>TRBV7-9|-|TRBJ2-7
CASSLSPRGYEQYF
TGTGCCAGCAGCTTAAGTCCCAGGGGCTACGAGCAGTACTTC
>TRBV7-9|TRBD2|TRBJ2-1
CASSLIGGGENEQFF
TGTGCCAGCAGCTTAATCGGCGGGGGTGAAAATGAGCAGTTCTTC
>TRBV11-3|-|TRBJ1-5
CASRGWGEASNQPQHF
TGTGCCAGCAGGGGATGGGGGGAGGCCAGCAATCAGCCCCAGCATTTT
>TRBV29-1|-|TRBJ1-3
CSVLETAIGRGNTIYF
TGCAGCGTTCTCGAGACAGCGATAGGAAGGGGGAACACCATATATTTT
>TRBV27|-|TRBJ2-7
CASSGSGAYEQYF
TGTGCCAGCAGTGGGTCGGGAGCGTACGAGCAGTACTTC
>TRBV4-2|-|TRBJ2-7
CASSQDFGTYEQYF
TGTGCCAGCAGCCAAGATTTCGGGACCTACGAGCAGTACTTC
>TRBV29-1|-|TRBJ2-1
CSVEETAAYNEQFF
TGCAGCGTTGAAGAGACAGCAGCATACAATGAGCAGTTCTTC
>TRBV27|-|TRBJ1-2
CASSSAGHPSYGYTF
TGTGCCAGCAGTTCCGCGGGGCACCCAAGCTATGGCTACACCTTC
>TRBV6-4|-|TRBJ2-3
CASSDSPGSTDTQYF
TGTGCCAGCAGTGACTCCCCCGGTAGCACAGATACGCAGTATTTT
>TRBV6-1|-|TRBJ1-4
CASGEGVGTNEKLFF
TGTGCCAGCGGGGAGGGGGTGGGCACTAATGAAAAACTGTTTTTT
>TRBV12-5|TRBD2|TRBJ2-1
CASVIIQAGYNEQFF
TGTGCTAGTGTTATAATTCAAGCGGGGTACAATGAGCAGTTCTTC
>TRBV7-7|TRBD1|TRBJ2-2
CASSPKQGAPGELFF
TGTGCTAGCAGCCCCAAACAGGGGGCGCCCGGGGAGCTGTTTTTT